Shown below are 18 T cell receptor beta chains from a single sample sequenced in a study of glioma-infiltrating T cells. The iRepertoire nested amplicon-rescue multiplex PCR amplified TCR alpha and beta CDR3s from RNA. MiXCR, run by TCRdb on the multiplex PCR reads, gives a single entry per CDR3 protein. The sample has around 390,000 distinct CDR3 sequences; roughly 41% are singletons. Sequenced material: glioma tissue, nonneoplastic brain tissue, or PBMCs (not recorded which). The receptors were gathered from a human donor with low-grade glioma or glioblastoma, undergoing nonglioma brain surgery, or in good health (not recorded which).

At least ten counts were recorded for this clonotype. For the CDR3, the DNA is TGTGCCAGCAGTTCACCCCGGACTAGCGGGACCTACAATGAGCAGTTCTTC. Protein sequence: CASSSPRTSGTYNEQFF. V gene TRBV27 combines with J gene TRBJ2-1, with 12 bases lining up with TRBD2. Germline CDR1 MNHEY, CDR2 SMNVEV (reference sequence). This CDR3 is 17 amino acids long. V lost 4 bases and J lost 2; bases outside the gene matches: 6.

The CDR3 is CASSASLGGSTGELFF. The DNA of the CDR3 is TGTGCCAGCAGCGCCTCTTTGGGGGGGAGCACCGGGGAGCTGTTTTTT. This chain connects TRBV28 to TRBJ2-2; TRBD2 matches at 7 bases. This CDR3 region has 16 residues. Trimming at V came to 6 bases and at J to 4 bases, leaving 11 bases not matched to a gene. Germline loops: CDR1 MDHEN, CDR2 SYDVKM.

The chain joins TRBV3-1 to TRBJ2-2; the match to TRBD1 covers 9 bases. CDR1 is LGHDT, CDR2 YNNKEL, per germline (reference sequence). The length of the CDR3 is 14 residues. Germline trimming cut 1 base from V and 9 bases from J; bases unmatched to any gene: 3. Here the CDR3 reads CASSQGTGARELFF. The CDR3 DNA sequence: TGTGCCAGCAGCCAAGGGACAGGGGCCCGGGAGCTGTTTTTT.

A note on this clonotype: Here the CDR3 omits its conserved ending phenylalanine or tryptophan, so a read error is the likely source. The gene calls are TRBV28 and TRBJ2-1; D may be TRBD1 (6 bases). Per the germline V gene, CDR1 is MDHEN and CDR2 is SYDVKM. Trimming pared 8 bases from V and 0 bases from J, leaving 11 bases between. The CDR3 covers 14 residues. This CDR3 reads CASHLGGSYNEQFL. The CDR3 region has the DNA TGTGCCAGCCATTTAGGGGGCTCCTACAATGAGCAGTTCCTC.

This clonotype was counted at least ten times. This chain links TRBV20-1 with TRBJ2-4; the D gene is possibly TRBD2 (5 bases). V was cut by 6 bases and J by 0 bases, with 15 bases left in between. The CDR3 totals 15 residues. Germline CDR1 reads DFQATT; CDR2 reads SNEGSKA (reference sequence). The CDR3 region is CSAGASLVAKNIQYF. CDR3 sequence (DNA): TGCAGTGCGGGAGCTAGTCTGGTAGCCAAAAACATTCAGTACTTC.

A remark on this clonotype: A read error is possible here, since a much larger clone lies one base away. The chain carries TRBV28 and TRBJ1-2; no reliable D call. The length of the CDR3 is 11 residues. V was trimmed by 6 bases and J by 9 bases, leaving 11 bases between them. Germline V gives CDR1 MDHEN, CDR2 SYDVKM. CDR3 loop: CASSRACSYTF. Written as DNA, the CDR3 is TGTGCCAGCAGCCGGGCCTGTAGCTACACCTTC.

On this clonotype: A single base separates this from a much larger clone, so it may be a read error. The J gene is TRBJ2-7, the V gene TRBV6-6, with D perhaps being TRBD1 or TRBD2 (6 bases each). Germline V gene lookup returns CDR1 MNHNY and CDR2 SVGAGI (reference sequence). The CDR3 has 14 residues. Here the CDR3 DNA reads TGTGCCAGCAGTTACAGGGGGGCCTCCAACGAGCAGTACTTC. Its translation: CASSYRGASNEQYF.

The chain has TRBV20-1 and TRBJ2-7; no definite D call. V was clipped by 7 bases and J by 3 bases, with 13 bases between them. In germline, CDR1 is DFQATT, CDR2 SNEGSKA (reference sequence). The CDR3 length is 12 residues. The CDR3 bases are TGCAGTGTTAGTGGCGGTTTCTACGAGCAGTACTTC. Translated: CSVSGGFYEQYF.

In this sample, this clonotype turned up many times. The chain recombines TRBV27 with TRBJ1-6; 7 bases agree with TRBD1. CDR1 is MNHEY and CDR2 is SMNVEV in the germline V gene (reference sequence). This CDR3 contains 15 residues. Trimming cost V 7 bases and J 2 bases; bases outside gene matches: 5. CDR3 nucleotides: TGTGCCAGCACCTCAGGGGGTGCCTATAATTCACCCCTCCACTTT. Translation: CASTSGGAYNSPLHF.

The CDR3 DNA follows: TGTGCCAGTCAGAGCTCTGGAAACACCATATATTTT. This translates into CASQSSGNTIYF. This chain links TRBV28 with TRBJ1-3, with no clear D. CDR1 and CDR2 (germline): MDHEN, SYDVKM. This CDR3 comprises 12 residues. Trimming took 9 bases from V and 0 from J, leaving 6 bases between them.

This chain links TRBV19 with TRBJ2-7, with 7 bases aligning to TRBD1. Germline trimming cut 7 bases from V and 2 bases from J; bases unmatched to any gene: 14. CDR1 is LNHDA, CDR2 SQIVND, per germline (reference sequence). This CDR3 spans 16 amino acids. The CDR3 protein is CASTPDPTGRAYEQYF. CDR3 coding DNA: TGTGCCAGTACTCCAGACCCGACAGGGCGCGCCTACGAGCAGTACTTC. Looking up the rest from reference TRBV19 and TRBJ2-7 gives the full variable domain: DGGITQSPKYLFRKEGQNVTLSCEQNLNHDAMYWYRQDPGQGLRLIYYSQIVNDFQKGDIAEGYSVSREKKESFPLTVTSAQKNPTAFYLCASTPDPTGRAYEQYFGPGTRLTVT.

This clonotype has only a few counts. The CDR3, as DNA: TGCGCCAGCAGCCAAGAGACAGGGACAGATACGCAGTATTTT. Its protein product is CASSQETGTDTQYF. V usage is TRBV4-3 and J usage is TRBJ2-3; TRBD1 aligns across 7 bases. The germline V gene encodes CDR1 LGHNA and CDR2 YSLEER. The J segment lost 3 bases and the V segment lost 0 bases, leaving 0 bases of the junction unmatched. The CDR3 covers 14 residues.

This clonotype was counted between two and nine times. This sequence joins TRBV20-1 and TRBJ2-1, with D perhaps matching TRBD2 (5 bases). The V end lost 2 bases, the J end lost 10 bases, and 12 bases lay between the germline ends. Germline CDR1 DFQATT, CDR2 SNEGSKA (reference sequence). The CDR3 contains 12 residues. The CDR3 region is CSARRRWEEQFF. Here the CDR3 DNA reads TGCAGTGCTAGAAGGAGGTGGGAAGAGCAGTTCTTC.

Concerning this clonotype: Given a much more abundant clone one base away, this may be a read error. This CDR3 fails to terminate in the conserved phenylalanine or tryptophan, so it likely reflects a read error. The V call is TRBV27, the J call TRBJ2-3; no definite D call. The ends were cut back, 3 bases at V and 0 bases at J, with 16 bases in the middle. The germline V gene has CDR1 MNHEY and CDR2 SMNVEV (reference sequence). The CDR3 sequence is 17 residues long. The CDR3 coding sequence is TGTGCCAGCAGTTTCTTTGGCCCACTCTCTAGCACAGATACGCAGTATTTA. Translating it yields CASSFFGPLSSTDTQYL.

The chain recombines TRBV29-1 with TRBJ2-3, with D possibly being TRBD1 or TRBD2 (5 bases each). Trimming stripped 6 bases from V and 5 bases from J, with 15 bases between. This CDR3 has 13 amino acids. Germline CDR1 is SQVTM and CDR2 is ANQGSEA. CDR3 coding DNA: TGCAGCGTCGCAGGGTGGGACGGAGATACGCAGTATTTT. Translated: CSVAGWDGDTQYF.

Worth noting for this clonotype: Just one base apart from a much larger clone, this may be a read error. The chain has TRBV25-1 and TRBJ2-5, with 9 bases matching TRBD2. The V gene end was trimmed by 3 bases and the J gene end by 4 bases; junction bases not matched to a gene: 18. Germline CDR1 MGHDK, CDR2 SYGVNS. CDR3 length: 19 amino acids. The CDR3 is CASSDYFGGRADSLETQYF. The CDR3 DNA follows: TGTGCCAGCAGTGATTATTTTGGCGGGAGGGCAGATTCGTTAGAGACCCAGTACTTC.

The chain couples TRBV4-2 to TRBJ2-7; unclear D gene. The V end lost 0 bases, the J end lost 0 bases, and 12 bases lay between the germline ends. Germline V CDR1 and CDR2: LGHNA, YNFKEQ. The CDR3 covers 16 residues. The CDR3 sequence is CASSQDKGIISYEQYF. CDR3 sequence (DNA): TGTGCCAGCAGCCAAGATAAGGGTATTATCTCCTACGAGCAGTACTTC.

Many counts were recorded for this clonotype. The chain's CDR3 is CASSSAGRTNTEAFF. CDR3 in DNA: TGTGCCAGCAGTTCGGCGGGGAGAACGAACACTGAAGCTTTCTTT. V gene TRBV28 combines with J gene TRBJ1-1; no firm D call. The V gene lost 4 bases and the J gene lost 1 base, with 13 bases spanning the gap. CDR1 MDHEN and CDR2 SYDVKM come from the germline V gene. The CDR3 has 15 residues.